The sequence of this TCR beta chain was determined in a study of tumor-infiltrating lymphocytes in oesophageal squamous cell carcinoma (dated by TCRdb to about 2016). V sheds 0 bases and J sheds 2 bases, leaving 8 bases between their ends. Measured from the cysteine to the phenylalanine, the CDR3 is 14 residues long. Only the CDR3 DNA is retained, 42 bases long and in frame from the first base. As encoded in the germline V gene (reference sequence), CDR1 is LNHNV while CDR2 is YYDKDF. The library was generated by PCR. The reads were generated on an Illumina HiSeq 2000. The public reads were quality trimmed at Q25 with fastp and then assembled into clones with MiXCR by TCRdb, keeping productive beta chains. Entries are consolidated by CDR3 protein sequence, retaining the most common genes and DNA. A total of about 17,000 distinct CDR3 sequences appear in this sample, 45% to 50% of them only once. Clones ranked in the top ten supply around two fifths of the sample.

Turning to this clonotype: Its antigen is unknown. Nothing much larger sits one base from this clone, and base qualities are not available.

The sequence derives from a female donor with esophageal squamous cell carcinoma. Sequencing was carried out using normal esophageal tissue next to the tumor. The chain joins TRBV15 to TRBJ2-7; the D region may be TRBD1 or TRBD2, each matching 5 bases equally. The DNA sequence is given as TGTGCCACCAGCAGAGAGAGGGGCCCCTACGAGCAGTACTTC. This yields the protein CATSRERGPYEQYF.